Below, 8 T cell receptor beta chains from the same sample are listed, as sequenced in a study of monozygotic twins with inflammatory bowel disease. TCRdb reprocessed the 5' RACE reads and keeps a single row for each CDR3 protein, giving no DNA. The sample's table shows a few hundred thousand distinct CDR3 sequences. Sequenced sample: blood. These TCRs come from a human donor with ulcerative colitis or Crohn's disease, or a healthy co-twin of an affected twin (not recorded which).

The genes are TRBV7-9 and TRBJ2-1. This CDR3 is built from 15 residues. Germline assignment: CDR1 SEHNR and CDR2 FQNEAQ (reference sequence). CDR3 loop: CASSSNDNGDNEQFF.

This chain uses TRBV20-1 with TRBJ2-7; TCRdb proposes TRBD1, but this gene call is untestable without DNA. The CDR3 runs to 16 residues. Germline values: CDR1 DFQATT, CDR2 SNEGSKA (reference sequence). The CDR3 protein is CSAQLVIRGSSYEQYF.

The chain couples TRBV5-1 to TRBJ1-4; the D call from TCRdb, TRBD1, cannot be confirmed without DNA. The CDR3 has 17 residues. Germline CDR1 SGHRS, CDR2 YFSETQ. This CDR3 is CASSLGMGQGSNEKLFF.

The V gene is TRBV15, the J gene TRBJ1-4; there is no DNA to check the TCRdb D call of TRBD1. Germline CDR1 reads LNHNV; CDR2 reads YYDKDF (reference sequence). The CDR3 spans 15 residues. Here the CDR3 reads CATSRRPGYAEKLFF.

The rearrangement joins TRBV30 to TRBJ1-2; TCRdb calls TRBD1, which cannot be checked without DNA. The germline CDR1 and CDR2 sequences are GTSNPN and SVGIG (reference sequence). This CDR3 contains 12 residues. The CDR3 sequence is CAWASPNYGYTF.

The CDR3 loop is CASTHNDRANTEAFF. The V call is TRBV6-1, the J call TRBJ1-1; the TCRdb D gene call, TRBD1, has no DNA to confirm it. The CDR3 totals 15 residues. Per the germline V gene, CDR1 is MNHNS and CDR2 is SASEGT.

The V and J genes are TRBV7-2 and TRBJ2-5; TCRdb indicates TRBD1, and absent DNA this call remains unverified. There are 15 residues in the CDR3. The germline CDR1 and CDR2 sequences are SGHTA and FQGNSA. CDR3 protein: CASSPRVTDKETQYF.

The J gene is TRBJ1-1, the V gene TRBV6-1; TCRdb reports TRBD1, a call that lacks DNA to check it against. The germline V gene encodes CDR1 MNHNS and CDR2 SASEGT. This CDR3 contains 13 residues. CDR3 sequence reads: CASRITGTQSAFF.